This TCR beta chain derives from a study of T cells in tumors and immune-related adverse events (dated by TCRdb to about 2021). Note on this clone: Its antigen is currently not known. The sample holds no much larger clone one base away, and base qualities are not on file.

Based on the germline V gene, the CDR1 and CDR2 sequences are SNHLY and FYNNEI. The CDR3 sequence holds 13 residues, the cysteine and phenylalanine included. Only CDR3 DNA is held: 39 bases, read in frame from base 1. Between the V and J ends, shortened by 8 bases and 5 bases respectively, the junction contains 13 bases. The treatment or condition label of this sample denotes: nivolumab (PD-1 blockade) given before sampling. The DNeasy Blood and Tissue Kit was used to extract DNA from formalin-fixed paraffin-embedded specimens. The TCR beta locus was amplified and sequenced using the immunoSEQ assay, from which bulk TCR Vbeta CDR3 data were obtained. On the authors' methods: Non-productive CDR3s, sequences shorter than 7 amino acids, and those not starting with C or ending with F/W were excluded. Analysis was limited to specimens with at least 1000 reads, and clonotypes were defined at the amino acid level. Clonality was calculated as 1 minus Pielou's evenness. Library sizes were equalized by abundance-weighted random subsampling with replacement, repeated 100 times to report 95% confidence intervals. Repertoire overlap was quantified using the Morisita overlap index, and the top 40 clones per specimen were examined for overlap with the irAE. This is the immuneACCESS table as TCRdb keeps it, with only in-frame sequences that have V and J called. A part of the clones is gone; compared with another copy, unresolved V genes explain less than half, and the rest is unexplained. The D gene and trimming were derived from the DNA, and the V and J assignments and clone size from that table. For this sample there are around 22,000 clones; about 90% appear just once. Clones ranked in the top ten supply 1.1% to 1.5% of the sample.

This receptor chain uses TRBV2 and TRBJ2-1; TRBD1 is a weak D gene call, 6 bases matching. The receptor was derived from a female donor with metastatic renal cell carcinoma. The specimen was lymph node tissue, collected from a patient treated with anti-PD-1 therapy. In nucleotides, the sequence is TGTGCCAGCGGTATTAGGGGGAACAATGAGCAGTTCTTC. It codes for CASGIRGNNEQFF.